This T cell receptor beta chain was recovered during a study of T cells in Graves' hyperthyroidism and ophthalmopathy. Germline V lookup: CDR1 MNHNS, CDR2 SASEGT. The ends lost 6 bases at V and 0 bases at J; junction bases unmatched: 12. The CDR3 runs to 18 residues. Diagnosis relied on clinical symptoms, serum thyroxine and TRAb, thyroid ultrasound and orbital computed tomography. Using RNA transcripts as the source, TCR beta CDR3 regions were amplified. TCR CDR3 regions were first amplified by RT-PCR with HTBI primers. MiXCR was run by TCRdb on the multiplex PCR reads, yielding one entry per CDR3 protein. The sample records approximately 530,000 distinct CDR3 sequences, approximately 15% being singletons.

The sequenced sample was blood. The clonotype was recovered from a woman under 30 with Graves' hyperthyroidism. J is TRBJ2-1 and V is TRBV6-1; TRBD1 matches 9 bases. In DNA form, the CDR3 reads TGTGCCAGCAGGAGGACAGGGGAGCTAGCGGCCTCCTACAATGAGCAGTTCTTC. Translated, it gives CASRRTGELAASYNEQFF.